This T cell receptor (beta chain) was obtained from a study of cytomegalovirus exposure and HLA in healthy donors. The PCR employed 60 Vbeta primers together with 13 Jbeta primers. Here immunoSEQ multiplex PCR was the method, and the copy in TCRdb shows in-frame clones only, minus some. The sample has around 90,000 clones, 82% seen once; the top ten hold about 3.8%. The ends lost 5 bases at V and 1 base at J; junction bases unmatched: 6. There are 15 residues in the CDR3. CDR1 is SGHRS, CDR2 YFSETQ, per germline. This chain joins TRBV5-1 and TRBJ2-4, with 7 nucleotides matching TRBD1. Specimen: PBMCs. The sequence came from a man over 45 in good health and CMV-seronegative. This chain's CDR3 is CASRHTGVAKNIQYF. CDR3 in DNA: TGCGCCAGCAGACACACAGGGGTTGCCAAAAACATTCAGTACTTC.